The entry below gives a single T cell receptor (beta chain) sequence along with its context. Its antigen is as yet unknown. The data were taken from a study of circulating and synovial CD4+ cells in juvenile arthritis. The protocol was immunoSEQ multiplex PCR, while the TCRdb copy is restricted to in-frame clones and leaves out a portion. The sample records about 32,000 clones, 85% to 95% being singletons. Germline V gene data show CDR1 as SGHRS and CDR2 as YFSETQ. V lost 0 bases to trimming and J lost 2 bases, with 12 bases between them. The CDR3 loop spans 15 amino acids. Findings of the study overall: Vbeta family usage analysis did not detect the pathogenic-like versus bulk difference. T cell genome counts differed by at least an order of magnitude between CPL and CD4 samples. Compared with bulk blood, circulating pathogenic-like lymphocytes shared substantially more CDR3 sequences with synovial T cells. Overlap with synovium rose as more T cells were sequenced.

Sample: CD4+ T cells from blood. The V gene is TRBV5-1, the J gene TRBJ2-7; TRBD1 is a possible D gene (5 bases). The TCR sequence derives from a human donor with juvenile idiopathic arthritis. The CDR3 protein is CASSLAGQGTYEQYF. CDR3 nucleotide sequence: TGCGCCAGCAGCTTGGCCGGGCAGGGAACCTACGAGCAGTACTTC.